This is a list of T cell receptor beta chains from one sample in a study of neurological immune-mediated disorders. A single record per CDR3 protein comes from TCRdb applying MiXCR to the 5' RACE reads. The table includes about 95,000 distinct CDR3 sequences, 3% to 4.5% detected once. What was sequenced was PBMCs. The receptors originated from a woman under 30 with multiple sclerosis. Each CDR3 is given with its conserved first and last residue. D genes are given only for firm matches. Not every row has a clone size; where given, it reads once, few, many or a size class.

D gene	CDR3 length	clone size	V gene	J gene	CDR3 DNA	CDR3 protein
TRBD2	15	-	TRBV5-1	TRBJ2-1	TGCGCCAGCAGCTATGGACTAGCGGCATACAATGAGCAGTTCTTC	CASSYGLAAYNEQFF
-	14	many	TRBV7-9	TRBJ1-1	TGTGCCAGCAGCTTAGCGGGGACTAACACTGAAGCTTTCTTT	CASSLAGTNTEAFF
TRBD2	13	many	TRBV10-3	TRBJ2-3	TGTGCCATCAGTAGACTAGCACCAGATACGCAGTATTTT	CAISRLAPDTQYF
-	17	many	TRBV7-9	TRBJ2-1	TGTGCCAGCAGCTTAACCGGGGGCAACCAGGGGGGCAATGAGCAGTTCTTC	CASSLTGGNQGGNEQFF
TRBD2	17	-	TRBV6-2/TRBV6-3	TRBJ2-2	TGTGCCAGCAGTTACCAGGGACTAGCGGGGAACACCGGGGAGCTGTTTTTT	CASSYQGLAGNTGELFF
-	11	many	TRBV12-3/TRBV12-4	TRBJ1-4	TGTGCCAGCAAAGAGGGCGGAAAACTGTTTTTT	CASKEGGKLFF
-	13	many	TRBV29-1	TRBJ1-3	TGCAGCGTCAGGGGAGGTTCTGGAAACACCATATATTTT	CSVRGGSGNTIYF
-	16	many	TRBV5-1	TRBJ1-5	TGCGCCAGCAGCCCGGGTACAGGGTCCGGCAATCAGCCCCAGCATTTT	CASSPGTGSGNQPQHF
-	11	many	TRBV29-1	TRBJ1-2	TGCAGCGTGGACTCCTCTTATGGCTACACCTTC	CSVDSSYGYTF
-	18	many	TRBV7-9	TRBJ2-3	TGTGCCAGCAGCTCCCAGGGACGGGACCGGAAATTCACAGATACGCAGTATTTT	CASSSQGRDRKFTDTQYF
-	14	many	TRBV5-1	TRBJ1-1	TGCGCCAGCAGCTTTTCAGGCCCGAACACTGAAGCTTTCTTT	CASSFSGPNTEAFF
-	15	many	TRBV15	TRBJ2-2	TGTGCCACCAGCAGAGAGGGACAGAACACCGGGGAGCTGTTTTTT	CATSREGQNTGELFF
TRBD2	14	-	TRBV20-1	TRBJ2-7	TGCAGTGCTCTTGGGGGGACTAGCGGCTACGAGCAGTACTTC	CSALGGTSGYEQYF
-	11	many	TRBV20-1	TRBJ1-2	TGCAGTGCATCCCCGACCTCTGGCTACACCTTC	CSASPTSGYTF
-	12	few	TRBV27	TRBJ1-1	TGTGCCAGCAGTTTCTACCCAGGGGAAGCTTTCTTT	CASSFYPGEAFF
TRBD2	15	many	TRBV5-1	TRBJ2-7	TGCGCCAGCAGCAGGACTAGCGGGAGCTCCTACGAGCAGTACTTC	CASSRTSGSSYEQYF
-	12	many	TRBV7-9	TRBJ2-7	TGTGCCAGCAGCTTAGCCCTGGCCGAGCAGTACTTC	CASSLALAEQYF